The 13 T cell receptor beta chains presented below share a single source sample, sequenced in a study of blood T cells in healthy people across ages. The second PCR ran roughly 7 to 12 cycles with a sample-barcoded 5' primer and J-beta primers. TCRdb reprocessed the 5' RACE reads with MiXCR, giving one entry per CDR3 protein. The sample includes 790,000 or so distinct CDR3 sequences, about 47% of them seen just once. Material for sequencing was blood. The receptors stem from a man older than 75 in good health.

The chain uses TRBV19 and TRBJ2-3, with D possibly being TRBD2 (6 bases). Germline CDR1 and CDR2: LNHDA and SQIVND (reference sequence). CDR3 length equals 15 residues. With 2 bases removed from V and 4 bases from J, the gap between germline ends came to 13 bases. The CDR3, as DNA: TGTGCCAGTAGTATATACGGGAGTGGATCAGATACGCAGTATTTT. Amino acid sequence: CASSIYGSGSDTQYF.

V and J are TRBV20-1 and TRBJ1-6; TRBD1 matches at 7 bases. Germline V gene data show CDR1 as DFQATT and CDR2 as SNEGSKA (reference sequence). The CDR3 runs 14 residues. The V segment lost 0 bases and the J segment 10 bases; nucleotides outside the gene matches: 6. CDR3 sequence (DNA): TGCAGTGCTAGAGATGAAGGGGGCGAGTCACCCCTCCACTTT. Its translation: CSARDEGGESPLHF.

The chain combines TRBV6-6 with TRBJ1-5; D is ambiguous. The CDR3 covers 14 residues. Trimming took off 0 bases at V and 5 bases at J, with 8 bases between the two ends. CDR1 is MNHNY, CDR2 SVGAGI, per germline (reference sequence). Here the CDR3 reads CASSYSGTHQPQHF. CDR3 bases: TGTGCCAGCAGTTACTCGGGCACCCATCAGCCCCAGCATTTT.

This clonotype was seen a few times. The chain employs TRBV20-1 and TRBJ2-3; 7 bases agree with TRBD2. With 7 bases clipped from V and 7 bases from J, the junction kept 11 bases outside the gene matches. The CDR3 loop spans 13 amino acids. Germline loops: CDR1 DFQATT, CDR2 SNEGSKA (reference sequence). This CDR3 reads CSVIRGERHTQYF. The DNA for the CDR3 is TGCAGTGTTATACGGGGGGAGAGGCATACGCAGTATTTT.

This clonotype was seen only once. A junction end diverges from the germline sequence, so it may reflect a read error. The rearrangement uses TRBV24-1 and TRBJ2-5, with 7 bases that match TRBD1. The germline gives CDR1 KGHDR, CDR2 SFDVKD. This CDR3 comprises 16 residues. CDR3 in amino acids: CAASDSGQMYQETQYF. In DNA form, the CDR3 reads TGTGCCGCCAGTGACTCGGGACAGATGTACCAAGAGACCCAGTACTTC.

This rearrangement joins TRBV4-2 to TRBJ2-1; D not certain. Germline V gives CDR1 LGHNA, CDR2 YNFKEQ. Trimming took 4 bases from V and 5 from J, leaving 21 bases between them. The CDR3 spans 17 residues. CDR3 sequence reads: CASSPYDILGANNEQFF. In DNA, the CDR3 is TGTGCCAGCAGCCCCTATGACATTCTTGGCGCCAACAATGAGCAGTTCTTC.

CDR3 sequence reads: CSARIPNRDNFYEQYF. CDR3 bases: TGCAGTGCTAGAATCCCTAACCGGGACAACTTCTACGAGCAGTACTTC. This chain uses TRBV20-1 with TRBJ2-7; TRBD1 is a possible D gene (6 bases). V was cut by 2 bases and J by 3 bases, with 20 bases left in between. Germline CDR1 reads DFQATT; CDR2 reads SNEGSKA (reference sequence). The CDR3 loop spans 16 amino acids.

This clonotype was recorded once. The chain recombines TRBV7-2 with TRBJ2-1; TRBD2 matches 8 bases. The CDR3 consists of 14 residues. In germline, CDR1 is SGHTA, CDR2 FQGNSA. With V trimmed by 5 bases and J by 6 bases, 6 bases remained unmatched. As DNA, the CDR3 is TGTGCCAGCAGCGAAGGACTAGCTTCCAATGAGCAGTTCTTC. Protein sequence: CASSEGLASNEQFF.

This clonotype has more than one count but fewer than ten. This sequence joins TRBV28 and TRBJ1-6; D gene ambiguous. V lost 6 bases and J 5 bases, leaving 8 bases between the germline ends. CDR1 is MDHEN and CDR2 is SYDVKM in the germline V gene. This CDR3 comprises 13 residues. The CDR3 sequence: CASRGSDNSPLHF. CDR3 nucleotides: TGTGCCAGCAGGGGGTCCGATAATTCACCCCTCCACTTT.

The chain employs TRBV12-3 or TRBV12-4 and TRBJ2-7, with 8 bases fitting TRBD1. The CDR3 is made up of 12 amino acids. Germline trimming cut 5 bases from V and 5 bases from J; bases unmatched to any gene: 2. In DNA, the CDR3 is TGTGCCAGCAGTAAGGACAGGGACGAGCAGTACTTC. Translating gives CASSKDRDEQYF.

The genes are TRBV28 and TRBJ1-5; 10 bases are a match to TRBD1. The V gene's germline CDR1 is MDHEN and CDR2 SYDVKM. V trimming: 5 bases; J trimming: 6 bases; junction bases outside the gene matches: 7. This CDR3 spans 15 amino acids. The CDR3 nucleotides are TGTGCCAGCAGTCCCCGGGACAGGGGAAGTCAGCCCCAGCATTTT. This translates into CASSPRDRGSQPQHF. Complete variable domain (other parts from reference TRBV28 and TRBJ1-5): DVKVTQSSRYLVKRTGEKVFLECVQDMDHENMFWYRQDPGLGLRLIYFSYDVKMKEKGDIPEGYSVSREKKERFSLILESASTNQTSMYLCASSPRDRGSQPQHFGDGTRLSIL.

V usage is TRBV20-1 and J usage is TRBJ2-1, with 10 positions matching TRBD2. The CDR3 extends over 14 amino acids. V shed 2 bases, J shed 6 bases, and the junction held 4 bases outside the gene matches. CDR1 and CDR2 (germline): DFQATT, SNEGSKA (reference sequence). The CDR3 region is CSARSSGGANEQFF. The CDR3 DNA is TGCAGTGCTAGATCGAGCGGGGGGGCCAATGAGCAGTTCTTC.

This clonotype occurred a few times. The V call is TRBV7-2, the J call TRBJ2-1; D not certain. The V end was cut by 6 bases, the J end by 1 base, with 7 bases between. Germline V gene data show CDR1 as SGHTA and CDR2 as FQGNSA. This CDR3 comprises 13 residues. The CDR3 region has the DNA TGTGCCAGCAGAATAGGTTCCTACAATGAGCAGTTCTTC. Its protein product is CASRIGSYNEQFF. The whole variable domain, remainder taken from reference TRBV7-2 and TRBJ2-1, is GAGVSQSPSNKVTEKGKDVELRCDPISGHTALYWYRQSLGQGLEFLIYFQGNSAPDKSGLPSDRFSAERTGGSVSTLTIQRTQQEDSAVYLCASRIGSYNEQFFGPGTRLTVL.